The clone carrying this T cell receptor (beta chain) was picked up many times. Its antigen remains unidentified. This CDR3 has 14 amino acids. The germline V gene encodes CDR1 LGHNT and CDR2 FRNRAP. V lost 1 base, J lost 8 bases, and 14 bases lay in between. Criteria for exclusion of patients were uncontrolled infection, other autoimmune disease, pregnancy or lactation. Clinical symptoms, serum thyroxine and TRAb, thyroid ultrasound and orbital computed tomography were used for the diagnoses. The data derive from a study of T cells in Graves' hyperthyroidism and ophthalmopathy. Overall study findings and caveats: Before onset, by a median of approximately 6.8 months, the model predicted ophthalmopathy. Expanded thyroid clonotypes (above 0.001) were mostly also found in blood.

Amplified TCR beta CDR3 regions derived from RNA transcripts. Researchers ran a first-round RT-PCR on the TCR CDR3 using the HTBI primer set. From the multiplex PCR reads, TCRdb called clonotypes with MiXCR, one entry per CDR3 protein. The sample includes roughly 510,000 distinct CDR3 sequences, 46% of them seen just once. V and J are TRBV12-5 and TRBJ1-2, with D perhaps matching TRBD1 (6 bases). The sample comprised peripheral blood or thyroid tissue (not recorded which). The sequence came from an adult woman with Graves' disease, either hyperthyroidism or ophthalmopathy (not recorded which). This CDR3 is CASGLDRVFGGYTF. The CDR3 coding sequence is TGTGCTAGTGGTTTGGACAGGGTGTTCGGGGGCTACACCTTC.